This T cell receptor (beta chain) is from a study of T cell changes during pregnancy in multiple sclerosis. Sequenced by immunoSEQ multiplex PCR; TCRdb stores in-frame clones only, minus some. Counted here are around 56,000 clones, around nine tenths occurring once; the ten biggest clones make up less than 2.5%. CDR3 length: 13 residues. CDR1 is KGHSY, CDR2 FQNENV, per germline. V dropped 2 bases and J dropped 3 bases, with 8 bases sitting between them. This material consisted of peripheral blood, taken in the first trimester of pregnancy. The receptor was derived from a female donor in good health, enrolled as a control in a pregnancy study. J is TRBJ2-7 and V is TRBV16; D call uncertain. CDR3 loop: CASSQERLYEQYF. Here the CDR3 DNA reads TGTGCCAGCAGCCAAGAAAGACTCTACGAGCAGTACTTC.